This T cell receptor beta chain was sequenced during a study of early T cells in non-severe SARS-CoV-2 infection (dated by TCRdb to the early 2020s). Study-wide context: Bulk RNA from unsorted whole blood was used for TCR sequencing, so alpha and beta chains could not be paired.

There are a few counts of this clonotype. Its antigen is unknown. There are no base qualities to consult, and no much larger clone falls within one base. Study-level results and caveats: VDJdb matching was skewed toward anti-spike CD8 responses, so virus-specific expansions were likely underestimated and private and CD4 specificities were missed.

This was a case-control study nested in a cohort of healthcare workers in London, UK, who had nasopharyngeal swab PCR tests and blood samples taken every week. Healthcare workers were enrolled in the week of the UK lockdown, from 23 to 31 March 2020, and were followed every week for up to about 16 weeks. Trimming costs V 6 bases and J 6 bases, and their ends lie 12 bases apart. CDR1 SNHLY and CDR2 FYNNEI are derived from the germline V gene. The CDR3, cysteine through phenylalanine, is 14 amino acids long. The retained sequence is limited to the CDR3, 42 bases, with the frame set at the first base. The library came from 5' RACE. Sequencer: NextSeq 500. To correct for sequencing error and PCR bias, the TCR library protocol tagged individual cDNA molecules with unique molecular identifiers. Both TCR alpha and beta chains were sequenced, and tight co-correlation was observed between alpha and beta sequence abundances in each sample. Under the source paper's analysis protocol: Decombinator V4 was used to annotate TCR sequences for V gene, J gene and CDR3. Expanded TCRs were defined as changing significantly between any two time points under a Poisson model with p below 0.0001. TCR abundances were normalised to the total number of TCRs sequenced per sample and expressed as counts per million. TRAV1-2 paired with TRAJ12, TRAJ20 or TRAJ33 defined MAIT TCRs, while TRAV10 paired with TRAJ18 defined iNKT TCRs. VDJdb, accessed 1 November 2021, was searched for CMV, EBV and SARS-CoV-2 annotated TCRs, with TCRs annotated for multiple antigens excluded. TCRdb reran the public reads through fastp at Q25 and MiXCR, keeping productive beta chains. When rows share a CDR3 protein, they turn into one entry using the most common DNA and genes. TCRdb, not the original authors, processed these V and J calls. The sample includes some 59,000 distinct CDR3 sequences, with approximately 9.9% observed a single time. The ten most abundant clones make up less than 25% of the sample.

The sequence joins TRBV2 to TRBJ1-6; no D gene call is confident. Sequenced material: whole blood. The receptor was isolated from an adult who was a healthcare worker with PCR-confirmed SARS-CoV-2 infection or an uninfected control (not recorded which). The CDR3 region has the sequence CASSLHGGNSPLHF. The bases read TGTGCCAGCAGCCTCCACGGTGGTAATTCACCCCTCCACTTT.